The text below deals with one T cell receptor (beta chain). After thawing and overnight rest, PBMC were stained with GMM-loaded CD1B tetramer, viability dye and anti-CD3 for sorting. CD1B tetramers were loaded with Rhodococcus equi-derived C32 glucose monomycolate. Before cryopreservation, the sorted PBMC lost their CD14-expressing monocytes. From each donor, some 90,000 tetramer-negative cells were sorted. The sample is drawn from a study of T cells in tuberculosis. About the study: T cells were selected with CD1B tetramers loaded with glucose monomycolate. Study-level findings and limits: T cells binding CD1B-GMM tetramer weakly possibly escaped the sort.

Repertoires were generated with immunoSEQ multiplex PCR, while TCRdb's copy carries only in-frame clones and drops some. The table lists about 58,000 clones, around 90% of them singletons. This TCR derives from an adult woman with latent tuberculosis. The sequenced sample was CD1b-GMM tetramer-negative cells sorted from PBMCs.

CDR3 loop: CASSSKRENTDTQYF. The CDR3, as DNA: TGTGCCAGCAGCTCCAAGCGGGAGAACACAGATACGCAGTATTTT. The chain joins TRBV5-4 to TRBJ2-3; 8 bases map to TRBD2. Germline CDR1 reads SGHNT; CDR2 reads YYREEE (reference sequence). CDR3 length equals 15 residues. Losses at the gene ends were 3 bases for V and 2 bases for J; bases not matched to a gene: 5. Full variable domain (missing parts from reference TRBV5-4 and TRBJ2-3): ETGVTQSPTHLIKTRGQQVTLRCSSQSGHNTVSWYQQALGQGPQFIFQYYREEENGRGNFPPRFSGLQFPNYSSELNVNALELDDSALYLCASSSKRENTDTQYFGPGTRLTVL.